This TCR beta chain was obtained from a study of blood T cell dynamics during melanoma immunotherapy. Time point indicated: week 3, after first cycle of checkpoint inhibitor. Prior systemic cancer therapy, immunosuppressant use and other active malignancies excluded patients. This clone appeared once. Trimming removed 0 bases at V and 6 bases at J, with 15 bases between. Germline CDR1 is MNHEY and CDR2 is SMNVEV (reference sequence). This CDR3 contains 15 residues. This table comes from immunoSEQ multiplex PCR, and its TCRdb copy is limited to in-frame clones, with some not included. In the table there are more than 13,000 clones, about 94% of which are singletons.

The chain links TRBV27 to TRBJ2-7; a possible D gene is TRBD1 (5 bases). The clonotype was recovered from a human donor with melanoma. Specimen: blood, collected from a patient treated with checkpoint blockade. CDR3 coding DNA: TGTGCCAGCAGTTTATCGCGTCCCAGGGTGATCGAGCAGTACTTC. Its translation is CASSLSRPRVIEQYF.